These T cell receptor beta chains were read from a single sample in a study of T-cell memory formation after mild COVID-19. A single record per CDR3 protein comes from TCRdb applying MiXCR to the 5' RACE reads. The sample records some 150,000 distinct CDR3 sequences, roughly 6.2% being singletons. The sample comprised PBMCs or a T cell subset sorted from them (not recorded which). Source of these receptors: an adult woman who had mild COVID-19 (a few samples of this study predate the infection). Cell type and time point are not known. Each CDR3 is given with its conserved first and last residue. D genes are given only for firm matches. A row's size may be missing; if present it is once, few, many or a size class.

size: few
D: NA
V: TRBV5-1
J: TRBJ2-7
CDR3: CASSAGQGGNEQYF
DNA: TGCGCCAGCAGCGCCGGACAGGGAGGGAACGAGCAGTACTTC

size: few
D: TRBD2
V: TRBV9
J: TRBJ2-5
CDR3: CASSVGTRETQYF
DNA: TGTGCCAGCAGCGTCGGGACTAGAGAGACCCAGTACTTC

size: few
D: TRBD1
V: TRBV11-2
J: TRBJ1-3
CDR3: CASSTPGGNTIYF
DNA: TGTGCCAGCAGCACACCAGGGGGGAACACCATATATTTT

size: many
D: NA
V: TRBV7-8
J: TRBJ1-1
CDR3: CASMLLAVNTEAFF
DNA: TGTGCCAGCATGTTGTTGGCGGTGAACACTGAAGCTTTCTTT

size: many
D: NA
V: TRBV4-3
J: TRBJ1-5
CDR3: CASSQDPAGPYSNQPQHF
DNA: TGCGCCAGCAGCCAAGATCCAGCCGGACCCTATAGCAATCAGCCCCAGCATTTT

size: few
D: NA
V: TRBV6-6
J: TRBJ2-3
CDR3: CASSYTSGGQRLTDTQYF
DNA: TGTGCCAGCAGTTATACCTCCGGAGGACAGCGTCTCACAGATACGCAGTATTTT

size: many
D: NA
V: TRBV9
J: TRBJ1-6
CDR3: CASSVTGTKTSLHF
DNA: TGTGCCAGCAGCGTTACCGGGACGAAAACCTCCCTCCACTTT

size: many
D: TRBD1
V: TRBV6-5
J: TRBJ1-3
CDR3: CASCSLGQALSGNTIYF
DNA: TGTGCCAGCTGCTCCCTCGGACAGGCCCTTTCTGGAAACACCATATATTTT

size: many
D: NA
V: TRBV5-5
J: TRBJ2-7
CDR3: CASSLGGGFSYEQYF
DNA: TGTGCCAGCAGCTTGGGTGGGGGCTTCTCCTACGAGCAGTACTTC

size: many
D: NA
V: TRBV20-1
J: TRBJ1-2
CDR3: CSATGTVRKGYTF
DNA: TGCAGTGCCACTGGGACCGTGCGGAAAGGCTACACCTTC

size: NA
D: TRBD1
V: TRBV12-3/TRBV12-4
J: TRBJ1-2
CDR3: CASRTGTVPSYGYTF
DNA: TGTGCCAGCAGAACCGGGACAGTCCCTTCCTATGGCTACACCTTC

size: many
D: TRBD1
V: TRBV5-4
J: TRBJ2-7
CDR3: CASSPRTGSSYEQYF
DNA: TGTGCCAGCAGCCCCCGGACAGGGAGCTCCTACGAGCAGTACTTC

size: many
D: NA
V: TRBV5-6
J: TRBJ2-5
CDR3: CASSLVGEVGETQYF
DNA: TGTGCCAGCAGCCTGGTGGGGGAAGTGGGAGAGACCCAGTACTTC

size: few
D: NA
V: TRBV12-3/TRBV12-4
J: TRBJ1-2
CDR3: CASNIRGVNYGYTF
DNA: TGTGCCAGCAACATTCGGGGGGTAAACTATGGCTACACCTTC

size: many
D: NA
V: TRBV5-1
J: TRBJ2-2
CDR3: CASSSLRLNTGELFF
DNA: TGCGCCAGCAGCTCTCTGCGGCTGAACACCGGGGAGCTGTTTTTT

size: many
D: TRBD1
V: TRBV3-1
J: TRBJ1-2
CDR3: CASSLQGQSFYGYTF
DNA: TGTGCCAGCAGCCTCCAGGGACAGTCGTTCTATGGCTACACCTTC

size: few
D: TRBD1
V: TRBV29-1
J: TRBJ1-1
CDR3: CSVDPGGTEAFF
DNA: TGCAGCGTTGACCCAGGGGGAACTGAAGCTTTCTTT

size: few
D: TRBD2
V: TRBV4-1
J: TRBJ2-3
CDR3: CASSRGLAGVTDTQYF
DNA: TGCGCCAGCAGCCGGGGACTAGCGGGGGTCACAGATACGCAGTATTTT

size: NA
D: TRBD2
V: TRBV3-1
J: TRBJ2-5
CDR3: CASSSRLAGEQETQYF
DNA: TGTGCCAGCAGCAGCCGACTAGCGGGGGAACAAGAGACCCAGTACTTC

size: many
D: TRBD1
V: TRBV2
J: TRBJ2-5
CDR3: CASAKGAGETQYF
DNA: TGTGCCAGCGCAAAGGGGGCGGGAGAGACCCAGTACTTC

size: many
D: NA
V: TRBV7-2
J: TRBJ2-5
CDR3: CASSFSETQYF
DNA: TGTGCCAGCAGCTTCTCAGAGACCCAGTACTTC

size: few
D: NA
V: TRBV12-3/TRBV12-4
J: TRBJ1-2
CDR3: CASSFNTLTNGYTF
DNA: TGTGCCAGCAGTTTCAACACCTTAACTAATGGCTACACCTTC

size: many
D: NA
V: TRBV2
J: TRBJ1-4
CDR3: CASISAPTNEKLFF
DNA: TGTGCCAGCATAAGCGCCCCAACTAATGAAAAACTGTTTTTT

size: NA
D: NA
V: TRBV3-1
J: TRBJ1-2
CDR3: CASSHTPGKAGYTF
DNA: TGTGCCAGCAGCCATACTCCTGGGAAGGCGGGCTACACCTTC

size: many
D: NA
V: TRBV5-6
J: TRBJ2-5
CDR3: CASSLFSPGETQYF
DNA: TGTGCCAGCAGCTTGTTTTCCCCGGGGGAGACCCAGTACTTC